These 10 T cell receptor beta chains came from one sample sequenced in a study of blood T cell repertoires in COVID-19. Clones were read by immunoSEQ multiplex PCR, and TCRdb kept only the in-frame ones, dropping some. The data contain 350,000 or so clones, 89% of them seen just once; the ten biggest clones take up less than 5%. Specimen: peripheral blood. All receptors derive from an older woman with COVID-19, enrolled during active disease.

V and J are TRBV20-1 and TRBJ2-3, with a possible D match to TRBD1 (5 bases). Per germline, CDR1 DFQATT and CDR2 SNEGSKA (reference sequence). Trimming cost V 3 bases and J 6 bases, with 13 bases left between them. This CDR3 region has 13 residues. CDR3 DNA sequence: TGCAGTGCTAGTAGGGTAGCAGGGGATACGCAGTATTTT. It encodes CSASRVAGDTQYF.

This rearrangement joins TRBV3-1 (or the pseudogene TRBV3-2) to TRBJ2-2; possible D gene TRBD1, 6 bases. The CDR3 runs to 18 residues. From germline, CDR1 is LGHDT and CDR2 YNNKEL (reference sequence). The V and J ends lost 7 bases and 0 bases respectively, with 21 bases between them. The CDR3 sequence is CASTWGGRGWSNTGELFF. The DNA for the CDR3 is TGTGCCAGCACCTGGGGTGGCAGGGGATGGTCGAACACCGGGGAGCTGTTTTTT.

This clone appeared a single time. The chain uses TRBV3-1 (or the pseudogene TRBV3-2) and TRBJ2-5; 7 positions agree with TRBD1. Trimming cost V 6 bases and J 2 bases; bases outside gene matches: 6. This CDR3 has 14 residues. CDR1 LGHDT and CDR2 YNNKEL come from the germline V gene (reference sequence). The CDR3 DNA is TGTGCCAGCAGACCCGGGACAGCACAAGAGACCCAGTACTTC. Protein: CASRPGTAQETQYF.

This clone was observed a single time. The chain recombines TRBV29-1 with TRBJ1-1; TRBD1 is a possible D gene (6 bases). V lost 7 bases and J 5 bases, leaving 11 bases between the germline ends. The CDR3 is 11 amino acids. Germline V gene lookup returns CDR1 SQVTM and CDR2 ANQGSEA. The CDR3 DNA reads TGCAGCGGAAGGACAGTTACTGAAGCTTTCTTT. Amino acids: CSGRTVTEAFF.

The J gene is TRBJ2-7, the V gene TRBV2; 9 nucleotides align to TRBD1. The CDR3 extends over 15 amino acids. Germline CDR1 is SNHLY and CDR2 is FYNNEI. V lost 6 bases and J lost 6; bases outside the gene matches: 12. In nucleotides, the CDR3 is TGTGCCAGCAGCCTACGGGGACAGGGCCTATCCGAGCAGTACTTC. Amino acids: CASSLRGQGLSEQYF.

The chain employs TRBV5-1 and TRBJ2-3, with 8 nucleotides matching TRBD1. V shed 0 bases and J 2 bases; nucleotides not matched to a gene: 2. The CDR3 runs to 15 residues. Germline V gives CDR1 SGHRS, CDR2 YFSETQ. The CDR3 DNA sequence: TGCGCCAGCAGCTTGGGGGACAGGAACACAGATACGCAGTATTTT. This gives the protein CASSLGDRNTDTQYF.

The V gene is TRBV6-4, the J gene TRBJ2-5; 7 nucleotides line up with TRBD1. Looked up from germline, CDR1 is MRHNA and CDR2 is SNTAGT. Trimming at V came to 8 bases and at J to 5 bases, leaving 20 bases not matched to a gene. The CDR3 loop spans 17 amino acids. CDR3 sequence reads: CASPPDRYSGREETQYF. CDR3 nucleotide sequence: TGTGCCAGCCCTCCGGACAGGTACAGTGGGCGCGAGGAGACCCAGTACTTC.

The V gene is TRBV5-1, the J gene TRBJ1-1; 8 bases line up with TRBD1. Germline CDR1 is SGHRS and CDR2 is YFSETQ. There are 16 residues in the CDR3. J gave up 1 base and V 3 bases, and 8 bases lay outside the gene matches. The CDR3 DNA follows: TGCGCCAGCAGCTACACCCCCGGGACAGGGAACACTGAAGCTTTCTTT. It translates to CASSYTPGTGNTEAFF.

The rearrangement uses TRBV7-9 and TRBJ2-7, with a possible D match to TRBD1 (6 bases). The CDR3 has 14 residues. CDR1 SEHNR and CDR2 FQNEAQ come from the germline V gene (reference sequence). The ends were cut back, 5 bases at V and 0 bases at J, with 11 bases in the middle. The CDR3 DNA is TGTGCCAGCAGCGCCCGGGACATCTCCTACGAGCAGTACTTC. Encoded protein: CASSARDISYEQYF. Drawing the rest from reference TRBV7-9 and TRBJ2-7, the complete variable domain is DTGVSQNPRHKITKRGQNVTFRCDPISEHNRLYWYRQTLGQGPEFLTYFQNEAQLEKSRLLSDRFSAERPKGSFSTLEIQRTEQGDSAMYLCASSARDISYEQYFGPGTRLTVT.

The CDR3 is CATSDYAGGRDNEQFF. The CDR3 nucleotides read TGTGCCACCAGTGACTATGCGGGGGGGCGGGACAATGAGCAGTTCTTC. The J gene is TRBJ2-1, the V gene TRBV24-1, with 9 bases fitting TRBD2. Trimming cost V 4 bases and J 5 bases; bases outside gene matches: 8. This CDR3 has 16 amino acids. Germline-derived CDR1 and CDR2 are KGHDR and SFDVKD.